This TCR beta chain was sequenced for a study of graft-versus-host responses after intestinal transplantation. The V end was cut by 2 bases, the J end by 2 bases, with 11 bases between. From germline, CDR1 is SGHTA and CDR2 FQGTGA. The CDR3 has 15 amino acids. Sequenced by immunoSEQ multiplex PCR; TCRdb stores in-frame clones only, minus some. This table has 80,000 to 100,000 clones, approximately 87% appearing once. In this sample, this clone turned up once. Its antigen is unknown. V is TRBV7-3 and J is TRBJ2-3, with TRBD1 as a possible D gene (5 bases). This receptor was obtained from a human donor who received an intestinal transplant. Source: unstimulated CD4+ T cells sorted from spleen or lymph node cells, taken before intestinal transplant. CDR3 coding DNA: TGTGCCAGCAGCTTACAGGGCGGCTACACAGATACGCAGTATTTT. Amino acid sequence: CASSLQGGYTDTQYF.